This TCR beta chain derives from a study of PD-1 blockade in classical Hodgkin lymphoma. Each patient experienced a relapse that followed autologous stem cell transplantation, and brentuximab vedotin exposure varied. Assay: immunoSEQ multiplex PCR; the TCRdb copy retains only in-frame clones and omits some. Of 95,000 to 100,000 clones listed, roughly 89% are singletons. Looked up from germline, CDR1 is SGHTA and CDR2 is FQGNSA. V trimming: 1 base; J trimming: 4 bases; junction bases outside the gene matches: 6. The CDR3 runs 15 residues. The V gene is TRBV7-2, the J gene TRBJ2-7, with 8 bases identical to TRBD2. The TCR was taken from a human donor with classical Hodgkin lymphoma. Sequenced material: peripheral blood mononuclear cells (PBMCs), taken before the second cycle of nivolumab. This CDR3 is CASSLVSSGGYEQYF. CDR3 coding DNA: TGTGCCAGCAGCTTAGTATCCAGCGGGGGTTACGAGCAGTACTTC.